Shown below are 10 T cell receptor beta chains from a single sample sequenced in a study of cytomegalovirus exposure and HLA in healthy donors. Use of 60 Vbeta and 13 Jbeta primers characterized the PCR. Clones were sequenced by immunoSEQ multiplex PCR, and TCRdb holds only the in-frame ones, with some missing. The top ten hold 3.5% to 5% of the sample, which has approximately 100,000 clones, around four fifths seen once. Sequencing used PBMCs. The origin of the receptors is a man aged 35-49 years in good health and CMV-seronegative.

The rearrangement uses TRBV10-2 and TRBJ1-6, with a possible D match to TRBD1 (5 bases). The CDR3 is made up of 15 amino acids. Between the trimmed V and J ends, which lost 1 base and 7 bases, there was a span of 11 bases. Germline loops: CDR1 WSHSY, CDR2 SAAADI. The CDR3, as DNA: TGCGCCAGCAGTGAGTTGGTGGGGGGAAATTCACCCCTCCACTTT. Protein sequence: CASSELVGGNSPLHF.

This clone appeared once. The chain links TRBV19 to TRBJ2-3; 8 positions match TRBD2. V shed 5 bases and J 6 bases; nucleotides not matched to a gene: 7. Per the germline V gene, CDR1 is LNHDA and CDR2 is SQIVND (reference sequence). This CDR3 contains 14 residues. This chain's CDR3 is CASSSTSVVDTQYF. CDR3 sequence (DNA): TGTGCCAGTAGTTCGACTAGCGTGGTGGATACGCAGTATTTT.

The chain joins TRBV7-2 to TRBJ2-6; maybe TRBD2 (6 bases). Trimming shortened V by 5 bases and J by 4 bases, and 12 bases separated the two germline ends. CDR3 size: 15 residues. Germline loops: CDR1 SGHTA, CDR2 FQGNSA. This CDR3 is CASSRESSGANVLTF. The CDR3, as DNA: TGTGCCAGCAGCCGGGAGTCGTCCGGGGCCAACGTCCTGACTTTC.

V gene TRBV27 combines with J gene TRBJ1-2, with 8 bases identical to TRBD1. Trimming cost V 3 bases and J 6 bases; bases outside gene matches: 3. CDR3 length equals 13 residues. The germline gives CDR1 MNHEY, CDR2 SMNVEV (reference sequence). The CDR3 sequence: CASSFGQGHGYTF. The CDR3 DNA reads TGTGCCAGCAGTTTCGGACAGGGCCATGGCTACACCTTC.

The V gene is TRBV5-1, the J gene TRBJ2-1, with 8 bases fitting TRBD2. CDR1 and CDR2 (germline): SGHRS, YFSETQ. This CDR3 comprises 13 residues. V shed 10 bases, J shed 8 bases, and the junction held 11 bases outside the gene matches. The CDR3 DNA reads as TGCGCCTCAACCGGGGGGGGGAGTTATGAGCAGTTCTTC. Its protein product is CASTGGGSYEQFF.

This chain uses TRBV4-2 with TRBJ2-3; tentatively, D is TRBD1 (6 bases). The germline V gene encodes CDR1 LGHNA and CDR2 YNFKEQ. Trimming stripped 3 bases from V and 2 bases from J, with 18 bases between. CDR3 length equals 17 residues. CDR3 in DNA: TGTGCCAGCAGCCATGGGGAAAGGCAGGGGCCCACAGATACGCAGTATTTT. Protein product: CASSHGERQGPTDTQYF.

The CDR3 DNA sequence: TGTGCCAGCACCCCGGGACAGAAGAGCACAGATACGCAGTATTTT. Its protein product is CASTPGQKSTDTQYF. V gene TRBV21-1 combines with J gene TRBJ2-3; the table's D call TRBD1 went unverified against the DNA. TRBV21-1 is an annotated pseudogene. The CDR3 has 15 amino acids.

As DNA, the CDR3 is TGTGCCAGCAGCTCAGCAGGGAGGGGGATATATGGCTACACCTTC. As protein: CASSSAGRGIYGYTF. The genes are TRBV5-4 and TRBJ1-2, with a tentative D call TRBD1 (6 bases). Germline CDR1 SGHNT, CDR2 YYREEE (reference sequence). Trimming shortened V by 3 bases and J by 5 bases, and 17 bases separated the two germline ends. The CDR3 covers 15 residues.

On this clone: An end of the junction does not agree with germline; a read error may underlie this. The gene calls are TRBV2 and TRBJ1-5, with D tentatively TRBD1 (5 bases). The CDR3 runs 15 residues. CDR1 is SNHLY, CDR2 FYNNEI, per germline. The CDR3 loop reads CVSRPRLDTHQPQHF. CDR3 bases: TGTGTCAGCCGCCCCCGTCTGGACACACATCAGCCCCAGCATTTT.

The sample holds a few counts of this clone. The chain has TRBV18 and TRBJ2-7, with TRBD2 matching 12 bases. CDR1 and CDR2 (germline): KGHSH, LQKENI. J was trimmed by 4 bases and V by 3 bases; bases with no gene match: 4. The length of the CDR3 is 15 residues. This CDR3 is CASSPLAGGPYEQYF. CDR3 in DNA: TGTGCCAGCTCACCCCTAGCGGGGGGGCCTTACGAGCAGTACTTC.